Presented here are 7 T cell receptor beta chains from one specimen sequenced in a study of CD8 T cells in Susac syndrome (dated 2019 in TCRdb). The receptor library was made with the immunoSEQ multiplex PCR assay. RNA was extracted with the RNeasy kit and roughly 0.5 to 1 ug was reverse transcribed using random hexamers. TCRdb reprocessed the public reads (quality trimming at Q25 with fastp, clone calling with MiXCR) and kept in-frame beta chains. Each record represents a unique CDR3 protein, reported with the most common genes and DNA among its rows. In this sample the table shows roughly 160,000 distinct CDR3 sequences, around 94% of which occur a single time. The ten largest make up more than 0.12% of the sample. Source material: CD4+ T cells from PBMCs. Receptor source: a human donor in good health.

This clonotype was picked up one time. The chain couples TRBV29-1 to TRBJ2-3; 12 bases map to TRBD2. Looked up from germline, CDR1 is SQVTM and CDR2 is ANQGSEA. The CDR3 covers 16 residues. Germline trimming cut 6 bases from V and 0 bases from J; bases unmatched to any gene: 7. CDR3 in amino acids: CSVRGTSGGSTDTQYF. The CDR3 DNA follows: TGCAGCGTCCGAGGTACTAGCGGGGGGAGCACAGATACGCAGTATTTT.

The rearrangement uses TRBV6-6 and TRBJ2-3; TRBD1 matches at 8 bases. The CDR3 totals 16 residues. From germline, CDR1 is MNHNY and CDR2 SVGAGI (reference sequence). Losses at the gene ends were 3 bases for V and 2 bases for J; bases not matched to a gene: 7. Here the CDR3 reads CASSYPLGQATDTQYF. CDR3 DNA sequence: TGTGCCAGCAGTTATCCCCTGGGACAGGCCACAGATACGCAGTATTTT.

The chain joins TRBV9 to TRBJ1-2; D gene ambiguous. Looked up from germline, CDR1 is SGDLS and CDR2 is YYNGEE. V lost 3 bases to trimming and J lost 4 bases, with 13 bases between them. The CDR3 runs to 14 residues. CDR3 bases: TGTGCCAGCAGCGAGGCACGGGGATTCTATGGCTACACCTTC. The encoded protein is CASSEARGFYGYTF.

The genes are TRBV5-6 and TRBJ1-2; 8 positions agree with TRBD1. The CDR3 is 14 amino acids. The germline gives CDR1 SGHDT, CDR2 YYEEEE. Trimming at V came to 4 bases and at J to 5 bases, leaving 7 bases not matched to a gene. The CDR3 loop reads CASSTRTGQYGYTF. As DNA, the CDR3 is TGTGCCAGCAGCACTCGGACAGGGCAGTATGGCTACACCTTC.

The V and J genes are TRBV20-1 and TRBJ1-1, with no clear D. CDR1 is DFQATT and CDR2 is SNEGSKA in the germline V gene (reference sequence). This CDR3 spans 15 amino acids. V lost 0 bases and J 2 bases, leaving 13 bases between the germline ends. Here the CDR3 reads CSARDVGGSNTEAFF. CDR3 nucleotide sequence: TGCAGTGCTAGAGATGTGGGCGGAAGTAACACTGAAGCTTTCTTT.

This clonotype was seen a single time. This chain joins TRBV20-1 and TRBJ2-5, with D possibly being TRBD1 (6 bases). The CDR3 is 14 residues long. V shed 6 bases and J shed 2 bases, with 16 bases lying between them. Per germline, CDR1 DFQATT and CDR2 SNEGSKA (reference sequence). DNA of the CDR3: TGCAGTGCCCTACCCGGACAGATTCAAGAGACCCAGTACTTC. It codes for CSALPGQIQETQYF.

The CDR3 coding sequence is TGCAGCGCCCGAAGCGGGATGAACACTGAAGCTTTCTTT. Encoded protein: CSARSGMNTEAFF. This rearrangement joins TRBV29-1 to TRBJ1-1; D gene uncertain. This CDR3 has 13 amino acids. Germline V gene sequence: CDR1 SQVTM, CDR2 ANQGSEA. With 7 bases removed from V and 0 bases from J, the gap between germline ends came to 12 bases.